The T cell receptor beta chain described here comes from a study of blood T cell repertoires in COVID-19. The protocol was immunoSEQ multiplex PCR, while the TCRdb copy is restricted to in-frame clones and leaves out a portion. The repertoire holds under 200,000 clones, around 80% seen once, with 10% to 15% in the top ten. This CDR3 has 14 residues. Germline lookup yields CDR1 LGHNA and CDR2 YSLEER. V trimming: 4 bases; J trimming: 1 base; junction bases outside the gene matches: 2. The TCR comes from a man aged 45 to 65 who had recovered from COVID-19. The chain employs TRBV4-3 and TRBJ2-7, with 9 positions matching TRBD1. The sample comprised PBMCs or T cells enriched from blood (not recorded which). The CDR3 spells CASSPDRGSYEQYF. CDR3 DNA: TGCGCCAGCAGCCCCGACAGGGGGTCCTACGAGCAGTACTTC.